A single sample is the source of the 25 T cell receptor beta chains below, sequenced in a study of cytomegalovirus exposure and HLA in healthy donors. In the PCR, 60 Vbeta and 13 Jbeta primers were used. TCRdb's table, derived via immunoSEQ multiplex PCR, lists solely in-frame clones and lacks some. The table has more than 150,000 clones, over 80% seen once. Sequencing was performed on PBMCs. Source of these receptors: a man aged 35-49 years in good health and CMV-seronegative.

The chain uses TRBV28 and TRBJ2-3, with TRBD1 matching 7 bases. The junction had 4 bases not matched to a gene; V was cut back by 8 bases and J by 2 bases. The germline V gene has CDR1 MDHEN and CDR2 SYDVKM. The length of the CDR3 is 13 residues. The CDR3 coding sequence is TGTGCCAGCTTGGACAGGCACACAGATACGCAGTATTTT. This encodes CASLDRHTDTQYF.

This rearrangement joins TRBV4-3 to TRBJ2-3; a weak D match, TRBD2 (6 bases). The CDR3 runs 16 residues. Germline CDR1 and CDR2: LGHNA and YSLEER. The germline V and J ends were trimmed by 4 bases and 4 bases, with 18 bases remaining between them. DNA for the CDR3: TGCGCCAGCAGCCCCTTTGGAGGGCCCAAGGCAGATACGCAGTATTTT. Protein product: CASSPFGGPKADTQYF.

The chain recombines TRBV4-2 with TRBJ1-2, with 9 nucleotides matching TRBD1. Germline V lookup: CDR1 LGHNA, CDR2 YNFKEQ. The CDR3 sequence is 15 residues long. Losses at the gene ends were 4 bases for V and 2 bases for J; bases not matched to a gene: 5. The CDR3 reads CASSRLDRGNYGYTF. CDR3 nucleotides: TGTGCCAGCAGCCGCCTGGACAGGGGCAACTATGGCTACACCTTC.

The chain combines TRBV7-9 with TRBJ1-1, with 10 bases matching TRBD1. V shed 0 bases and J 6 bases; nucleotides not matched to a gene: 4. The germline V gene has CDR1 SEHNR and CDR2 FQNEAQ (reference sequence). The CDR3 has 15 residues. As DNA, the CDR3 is TGTGCCAGCAGCTTAGCAGTGGGACAGGGGTCTGAAGCTTTCTTT. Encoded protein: CASSLAVGQGSEAFF.

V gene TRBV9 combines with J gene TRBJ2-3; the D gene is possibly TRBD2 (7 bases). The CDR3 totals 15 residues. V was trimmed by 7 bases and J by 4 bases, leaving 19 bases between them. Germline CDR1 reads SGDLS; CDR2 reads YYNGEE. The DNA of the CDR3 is TGTGCCAGCGGGGGGCTGGGGGGAGGGGCAGATACGCAGTATTTT. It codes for CASGGLGGGADTQYF.

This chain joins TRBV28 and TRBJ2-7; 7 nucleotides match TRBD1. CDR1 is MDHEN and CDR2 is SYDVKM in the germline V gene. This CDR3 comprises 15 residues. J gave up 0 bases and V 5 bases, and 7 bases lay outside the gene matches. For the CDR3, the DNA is TGTGCCAGCAGTCCCGCCGGACAGGTCTCCTACGAGCAGTACTTC. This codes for CASSPAGQVSYEQYF.

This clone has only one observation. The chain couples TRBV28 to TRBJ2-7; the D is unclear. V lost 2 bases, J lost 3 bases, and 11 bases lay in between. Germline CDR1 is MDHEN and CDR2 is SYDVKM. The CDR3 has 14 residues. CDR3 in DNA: TGTGCCAGCAGTTTAAACGGCGGAATCTACGAGCAGTACTTC. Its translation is CASSLNGGIYEQYF.

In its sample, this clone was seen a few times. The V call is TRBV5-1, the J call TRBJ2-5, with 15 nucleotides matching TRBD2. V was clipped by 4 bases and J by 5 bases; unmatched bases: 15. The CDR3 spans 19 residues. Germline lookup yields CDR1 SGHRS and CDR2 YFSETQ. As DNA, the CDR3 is TGCGCCAGCAGCGAACCAGGACTAGCGGGGGGGCCAAGGTCGGAGACCCAGTACTTC. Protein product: CASSEPGLAGGPRSETQYF.

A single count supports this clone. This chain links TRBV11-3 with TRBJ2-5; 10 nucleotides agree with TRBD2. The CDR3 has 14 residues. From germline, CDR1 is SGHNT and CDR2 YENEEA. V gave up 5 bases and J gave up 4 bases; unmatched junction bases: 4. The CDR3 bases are TGTGCCAGCAGCCTTAGCGGGGGGTCAGAGACCCAGTACTTC. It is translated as CASSLSGGSETQYF. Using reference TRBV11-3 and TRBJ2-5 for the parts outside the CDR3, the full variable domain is EAGVVQSPRYKIIEKKQPVAFWCNPISGHNTLYWYLQNLGQGPELLIRYENEEAVDDSQLPKDRFSAERLKGVDSTLKIQPAELGDSAVYLCASSLSGGSETQYFGPGTRLLVL.

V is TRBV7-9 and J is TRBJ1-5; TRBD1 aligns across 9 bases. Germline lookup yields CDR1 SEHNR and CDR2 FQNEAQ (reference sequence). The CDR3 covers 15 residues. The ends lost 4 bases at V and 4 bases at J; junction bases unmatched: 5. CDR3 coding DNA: TGTGCCAGCAGCTCGGAGACAGGGGGGAATCAGCCCCAGCATTTT. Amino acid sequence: CASSSETGGNQPQHF.

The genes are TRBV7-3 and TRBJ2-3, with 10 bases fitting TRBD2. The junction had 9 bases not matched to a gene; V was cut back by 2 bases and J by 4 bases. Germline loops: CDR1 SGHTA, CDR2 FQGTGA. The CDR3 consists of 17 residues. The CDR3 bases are TGTGCCAGCAGCTTAGGCAATATCCTAGCGGGAGCAGATACGCAGTATTTT. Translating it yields CASSLGNILAGADTQYF.

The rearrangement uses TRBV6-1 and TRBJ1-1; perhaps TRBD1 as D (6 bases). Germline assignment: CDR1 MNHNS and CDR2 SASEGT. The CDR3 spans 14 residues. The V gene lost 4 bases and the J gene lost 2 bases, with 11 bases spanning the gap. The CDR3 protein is CASSGIQGNTEAFF. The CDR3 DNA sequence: TGTGCCAGCAGTGGTATACAGGGTAACACTGAAGCTTTCTTT.

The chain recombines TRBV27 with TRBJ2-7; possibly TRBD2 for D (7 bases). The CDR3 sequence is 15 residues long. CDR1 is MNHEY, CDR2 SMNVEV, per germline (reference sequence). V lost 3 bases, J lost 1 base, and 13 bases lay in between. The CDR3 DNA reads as TGTGCCAGCAGTTTTAGGGGGGGGGCTTCCTACGAGCAGTACTTC. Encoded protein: CASSFRGGASYEQYF.

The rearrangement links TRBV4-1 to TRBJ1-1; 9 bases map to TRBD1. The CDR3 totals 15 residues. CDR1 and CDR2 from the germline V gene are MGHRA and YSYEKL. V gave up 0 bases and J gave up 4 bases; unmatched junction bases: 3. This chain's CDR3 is CASSQEQGAGTEAFF. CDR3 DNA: TGCGCCAGCAGCCAAGAACAGGGGGCAGGCACTGAAGCTTTCTTT.

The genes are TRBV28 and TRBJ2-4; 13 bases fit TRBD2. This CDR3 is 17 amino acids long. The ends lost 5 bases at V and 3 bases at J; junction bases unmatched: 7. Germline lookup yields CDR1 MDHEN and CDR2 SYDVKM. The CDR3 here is CASSRTSGSWDKNIQYF. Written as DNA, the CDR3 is TGTGCCAGCAGTAGGACTAGCGGGAGCTGGGACAAAAACATTCAGTACTTC.

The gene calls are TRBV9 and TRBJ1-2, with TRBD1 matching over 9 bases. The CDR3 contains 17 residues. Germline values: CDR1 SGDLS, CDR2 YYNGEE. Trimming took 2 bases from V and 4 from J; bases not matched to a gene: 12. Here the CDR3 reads CASSVGAGTGSSYGYTF. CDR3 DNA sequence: TGTGCCAGCAGCGTGGGTGCCGGGACAGGGTCGAGCTATGGCTACACCTTC.

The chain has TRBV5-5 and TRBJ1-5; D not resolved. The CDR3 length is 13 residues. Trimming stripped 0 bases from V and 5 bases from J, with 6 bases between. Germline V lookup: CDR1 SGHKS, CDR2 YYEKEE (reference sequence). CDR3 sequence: CASSLAGYQPQHF. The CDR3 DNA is TGTGCCAGCAGCTTGGCGGGGTATCAGCCCCAGCATTTT.

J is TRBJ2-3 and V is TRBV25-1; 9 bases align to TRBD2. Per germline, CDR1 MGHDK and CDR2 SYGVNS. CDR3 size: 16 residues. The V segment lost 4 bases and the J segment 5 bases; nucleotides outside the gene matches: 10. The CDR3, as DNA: TGTGCCAGCAGTGTACTGGCGGGGGGGGGATTAGATACGCAGTATTTT. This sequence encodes CASSVLAGGGLDTQYF.

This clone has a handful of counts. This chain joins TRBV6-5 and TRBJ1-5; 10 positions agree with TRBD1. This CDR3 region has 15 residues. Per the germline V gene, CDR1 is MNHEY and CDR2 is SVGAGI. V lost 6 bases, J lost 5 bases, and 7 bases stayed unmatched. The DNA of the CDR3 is TGTGCCAGCAGGGGAGCCGGGACAGGGGATCAGCCCCAGCATTTT. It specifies CASRGAGTGDQPQHF.

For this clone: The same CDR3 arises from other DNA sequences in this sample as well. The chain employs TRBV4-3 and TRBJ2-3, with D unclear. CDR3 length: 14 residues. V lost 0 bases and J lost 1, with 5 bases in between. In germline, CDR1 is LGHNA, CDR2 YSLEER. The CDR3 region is CASSQDPGTDTQYF. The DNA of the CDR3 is TGCGCCAGCAGCCAAGATCCCGGCACAGATACGCAGTATTTT.

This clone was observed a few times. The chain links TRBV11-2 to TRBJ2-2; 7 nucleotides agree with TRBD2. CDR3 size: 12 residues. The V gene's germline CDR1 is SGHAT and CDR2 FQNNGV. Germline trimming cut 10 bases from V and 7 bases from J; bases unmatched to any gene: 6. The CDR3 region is CATRGSGGELFF. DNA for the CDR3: TGTGCCACGCGGGGGAGCGGCGGGGAGCTGTTTTTT. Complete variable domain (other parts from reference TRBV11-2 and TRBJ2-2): EAGVAQSPRYKIIEKRQSVAFWCNPISGHATLYWYQQILGQGPKLLIQFQNNGVVDDSQLPKDRFSAERLKGVDSTLKIQPAKLEDSAVYLCATRGSGGELFFGEGSRLTVL.

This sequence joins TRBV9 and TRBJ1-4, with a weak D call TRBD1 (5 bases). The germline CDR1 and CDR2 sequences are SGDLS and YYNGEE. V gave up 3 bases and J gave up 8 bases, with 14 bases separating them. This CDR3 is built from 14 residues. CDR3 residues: CASSGSSQGEKLFF. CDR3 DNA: TGTGCCAGCAGCGGGAGTAGTCAGGGAGAAAAACTGTTTTTT. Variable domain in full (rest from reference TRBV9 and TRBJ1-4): DSGVTQTPKHLITATGQRVTLRCSPRSGDLSVYWYQQSLDQGLQFLIQYYNGEERAKGNILERFSAQQFPDLHSELNLSSLELGDSALYFCASSGSSQGEKLFFGSGTQLSVL.

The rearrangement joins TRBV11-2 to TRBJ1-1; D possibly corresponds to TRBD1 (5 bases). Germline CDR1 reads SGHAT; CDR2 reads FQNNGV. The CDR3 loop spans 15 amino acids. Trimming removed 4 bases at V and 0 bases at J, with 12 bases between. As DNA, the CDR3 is TGTGCCAGCAGCTCCGCGGGGGGAGTGAACACTGAAGCTTTCTTT. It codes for CASSSAGGVNTEAFF.

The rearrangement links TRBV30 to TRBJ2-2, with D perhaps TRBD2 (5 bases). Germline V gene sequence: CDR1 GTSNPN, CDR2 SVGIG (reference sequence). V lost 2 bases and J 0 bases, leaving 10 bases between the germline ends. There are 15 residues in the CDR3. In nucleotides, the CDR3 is TGTGCCTGGAGTCGTCAGCGGACGAACACCGGGGAGCTGTTTTTT. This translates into CAWSRQRTNTGELFF.

Here the CDR3 reads CASSLLGPYEQYF. CDR3 sequence (DNA): TGCGCCAGCAGCTTGTTGGGGCCCTACGAGCAGTACTTC. The chain joins TRBV5-1 to TRBJ2-7; possibly TRBD1 for D (5 bases). Trimming stripped 1 base from V and 2 bases from J, with 7 bases between. The CDR3 loop spans 13 amino acids. Germline CDR1 SGHRS, CDR2 YFSETQ.